This T cell receptor (beta chain) was found in a study of T cell responses to AZD1222 COVID-19 vaccine. General observations from the study: Most donors were white British and more were female, and clonal diversity was possibly underestimated. Among spike-specific TCRs, nearly half reportedly target unmutated variant regions.

The CDR3 is 13 residues long. V was shortened by 4 bases and J by 1 base, with 7 bases between the two germline ends. In germline, CDR1 is MDHEN, CDR2 SYDVKM. Profiling relied on immunoSEQ multiplex PCR, and the TCRdb table lists in-frame clones only, not all of them. The table includes 100,000 or so clones, 75% to 90% detected once. Turning to this clone: The antigen is undetermined.

This receptor was obtained from an adult who received the AZD1222 COVID-19 vaccine. The source was peripheral blood, collected 28 days after the second AZD1222 dose. This chain joins TRBV28 and TRBJ2-5; maybe TRBD1 (5 bases). CDR3 sequence: CASSSTGQETQYF. As DNA, the CDR3 is TGTGCCAGCAGTTCCACAGGCCAAGAGACCCAGTACTTC.